A selection of T cell receptor beta chains follows, all from one sample in a study of long-term antiretroviral therapy in people with HIV. Libraries were prepared by immunoSEQ multiplex PCR; TCRdb keeps only in-frame clonotypes and omits some of them. The sample shows under 20,000 clones, approximately 86% of them seen only once. Sequencing used unsorted PBMCs, obtained 0.5 years after starting antiretroviral therapy. The receptors originated from a man aged 40-49 years with HIV. The CDR3 runs from the conserved cysteine through the conserved F or W. Each record gives: clone size, J gene, V gene, D gene, CDR3 protein, CDR3 DNA. A D gene is named only where the DNA matches it firmly. Not all rows give a size; the values are once, few, many and, for expanded clones, a class.

clone_size: .; j_call: TRBJ2-7; v_call: TRBV4-1; d_call: TRBD1; cdr3_aa: CASSQGTGGRSYEQYF; cdr3_nt: TGCGCCAGCAGCCAGGGAACAGGGGGCCGCTCCTACGAGCAGTACTTC
clone_size: .; j_call: TRBJ1-1; v_call: TRBV7-9; d_call: .; cdr3_aa: CASSPPGQDTEAFF; cdr3_nt: TGTGCCAGCAGCCCCCCGGGGCAGGACACTGAAGCTTTCTTT
clone_size: .; j_call: TRBJ1-6; v_call: TRBV6-4; d_call: .; cdr3_aa: CASTPEGRQGHFTNSPLHF; cdr3_nt: TGTGCCAGCACCCCTGAAGGACGCCAGGGACATTTCACCAATTCACCCCTCCACTTT
clone_size: .; j_call: TRBJ1-6; v_call: TRBV7-2; d_call: TRBD1; cdr3_aa: CASSLPRGVNSPLHF; cdr3_nt: TGTGCCAGCAGTCTACCCAGGGGGGTGAATTCACCCCTCCACTTT
clone_size: .; j_call: TRBJ2-6; v_call: TRBV7-2; d_call: TRBD2; cdr3_aa: CASSLRGSGANVLTF; cdr3_nt: TGTGCCAGCAGCTTGCGGGGGTCTGGGGCCAACGTCCTGACTTTC
clone_size: .; j_call: TRBJ2-5; v_call: TRBV11-1; d_call: .; cdr3_aa: CASSLAQETQYF; cdr3_nt: TGTGCCAGCAGCTTAGCGCAAGAGACCCAGTACTTC
clone_size: .; j_call: TRBJ2-1; v_call: TRBV9; d_call: TRBD2; cdr3_aa: CASSVGLAGDNEQFF; cdr3_nt: TGTGCCAGCAGCGTTGGACTAGCGGGGGACAATGAGCAGTTCTTC
clone_size: .; j_call: TRBJ2-3; v_call: TRBV18; d_call: TRBD1; cdr3_aa: CASSPRTGGGTDTQYF; cdr3_nt: TGTGCCAGCTCACCACGGACAGGGGGAGGCACAGATACGCAGTATTTT
clone_size: .; j_call: TRBJ1-1; v_call: TRBV10-2; d_call: .; cdr3_aa: CASTRRGPNTEAFF; cdr3_nt: TGCGCCAGCACCCGACGCGGGCCAAACACTGAAGCTTTCTTT
clone_size: .; j_call: TRBJ2-2; v_call: TRBV7-3; d_call: .; cdr3_aa: CASSLGAGSTGELFF; cdr3_nt: TGTGCCAGCAGCTTAGGGGCAGGGAGCACCGGGGAGCTGTTTTTT
clone_size: .; j_call: TRBJ1-1; v_call: TRBV10-3; d_call: .; cdr3_aa: CAIGTGNTEAFF; cdr3_nt: TGTGCCATCGGCACAGGGAACACTGAAGCTTTCTTT
clone_size: .; j_call: TRBJ2-3; v_call: TRBV7-9; d_call: .; cdr3_aa: CASSSRGASGSSTDTQYF; cdr3_nt: TGTGCCAGCAGCTCACGGGGGGCGAGTGGCTCGAGCACAGATACGCAGTATTTT
clone_size: .; j_call: TRBJ2-3; v_call: TRBV29-1; d_call: TRBD1; cdr3_aa: CSVVSNGDRGTDTQYF; cdr3_nt: TGCAGCGTTGTTAGTAATGGGGACAGGGGAACAGATACGCAGTATTTT
clone_size: .; j_call: TRBJ1-4; v_call: TRBV6-5; d_call: TRBD1; cdr3_aa: CASSSEGQGGQKLFF; cdr3_nt: TGTGCCAGCAGTTCCGAGGGACAGGGGGGACAAAAACTGTTTTTT
clone_size: once; j_call: TRBJ1-2; v_call: TRBV28; d_call: .; cdr3_aa: CASLGQNYGYTF; cdr3_nt: TGTGCCAGTCTTGGACAGAACTATGGCTACACCTTC
clone_size: .; j_call: TRBJ1-2; v_call: TRBV5-1; d_call: .; cdr3_aa: CASSLAADNSPYGYTF; cdr3_nt: TGCGCCAGCAGCTTGGCCGCGGACAACTCCCCTTATGGCTACACCTTC
clone_size: .; j_call: TRBJ2-3; v_call: TRBV5-1; d_call: .; cdr3_aa: CASSLRDFDTDTQYF; cdr3_nt: TGCGCCAGCAGCTTGAGGGACTTCGACACAGATACGCAGTATTTT
clone_size: .; j_call: TRBJ2-1; v_call: TRBV19; d_call: TRBD1; cdr3_aa: CASSARDRGPDEQFF; cdr3_nt: TGTGCCAGTAGTGCCCGGGACAGGGGGCCTGATGAGCAGTTCTTC
clone_size: once; j_call: TRBJ1-5; v_call: TRBV7-8; d_call: TRBD1; cdr3_aa: CASSPAVGQGFIGNQPQHF; cdr3_nt: TGTGCCAGCAGCCCGGCGGTGGGACAGGGCTTTATCGGAAATCAGCCCCAGCATTTT
clone_size: .; j_call: TRBJ2-3; v_call: TRBV5-6; d_call: .; cdr3_aa: CASSLVPSTDTQYF; cdr3_nt: TGTGCCAGCAGCTTGGTACCTAGCACAGATACGCAGTATTTT
clone_size: once; j_call: TRBJ1-1; v_call: TRBV7-2; d_call: .; cdr3_aa: CASSSVPLGDRRKEAFF; cdr3_nt: TGTGCCAGCAGCTCCGTTCCTTTAGGCGACAGGAGAAAGGAAGCTTTCTTT
clone_size: .; j_call: TRBJ2-7; v_call: TRBV5-1; d_call: .; cdr3_aa: CASRTDGYEQYF; cdr3_nt: TGCGCCAGCAGAACTGACGGCTACGAGCAGTACTTC
clone_size: .; j_call: TRBJ2-7; v_call: TRBV27; d_call: .; cdr3_aa: CASSSLGHEQYF; cdr3_nt: TGTGCCAGCAGTTCCCTTGGGCACGAGCAGTACTTC
clone_size: .; j_call: TRBJ2-5; v_call: TRBV2; d_call: .; cdr3_aa: CASHRTKLQETQYF; cdr3_nt: TGTGCCAGTCACAGGACGAAGCTCCAAGAGACCCAGTACTTC
clone_size: .; j_call: TRBJ1-1; v_call: TRBV7-9; d_call: .; cdr3_aa: CASSLANRARNTEAFF; cdr3_nt: TGTGCCAGCAGCTTAGCTAACAGGGCTAGGAACACTGAAGCTTTCTTT
clone_size: .; j_call: TRBJ1-6; v_call: TRBV6-1; d_call: TRBD1; cdr3_aa: CASSEARTGRSPLHF; cdr3_nt: TGTGCCAGCAGTGAAGCTCGGACAGGTCGATCACCCCTCCACTTT
clone_size: once; j_call: TRBJ2-7; v_call: TRBV5-1; d_call: .; cdr3_aa: CASSLLGTQSTYEQYF; cdr3_nt: TGCGCCAGCAGCTTGCTCGGGACTCAATCCACCTACGAGCAGTACTTC
clone_size: .; j_call: TRBJ2-7; v_call: TRBV28; d_call: TRBD1; cdr3_aa: CASSPYMGTGDSYEQYF; cdr3_nt: TGTGCCAGCAGTCCTTATATGGGGACAGGCGATTCCTACGAGCAGTACTTC
clone_size: .; j_call: TRBJ2-3; v_call: TRBV5-1; d_call: .; cdr3_aa: CASSLVSWDTQYF; cdr3_nt: TGCGCCAGCAGCTTGGTGTCGTGGGATACGCAGTATTTT